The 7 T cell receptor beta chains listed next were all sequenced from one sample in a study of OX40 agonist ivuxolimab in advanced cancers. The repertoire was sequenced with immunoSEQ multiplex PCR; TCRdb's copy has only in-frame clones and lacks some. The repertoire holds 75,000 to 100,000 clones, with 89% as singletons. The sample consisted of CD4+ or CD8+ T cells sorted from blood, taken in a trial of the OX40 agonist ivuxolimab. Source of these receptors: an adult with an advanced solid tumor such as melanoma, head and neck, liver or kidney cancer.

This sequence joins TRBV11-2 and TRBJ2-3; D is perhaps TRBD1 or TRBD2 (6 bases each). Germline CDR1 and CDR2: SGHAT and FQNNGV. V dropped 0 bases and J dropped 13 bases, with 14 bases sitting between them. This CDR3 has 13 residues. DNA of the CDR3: TGTGCCAGCAGCTTAGAGGTTAACAGGGAGGAGTATTTT. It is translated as CASSLEVNREEYF.

The CDR3 is CASRDWRYNEQFF. Written as DNA, the CDR3 is TGCGCCAGCCGGGACTGGAGATACAATGAGCAGTTCTTC. This chain uses TRBV10-2 with TRBJ2-1; D possibly corresponds to TRBD2 (6 bases). Trimming stripped 8 bases from V and 4 bases from J, with 12 bases between. This CDR3 contains 13 residues. Per germline, CDR1 WSHSY and CDR2 SAAADI.

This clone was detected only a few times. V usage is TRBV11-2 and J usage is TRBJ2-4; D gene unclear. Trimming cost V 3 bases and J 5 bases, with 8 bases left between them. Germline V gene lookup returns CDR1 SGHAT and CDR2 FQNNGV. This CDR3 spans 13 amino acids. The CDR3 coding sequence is TGTGCCAGCAGCTTCGGGCAGGAAAACATTCAGTACTTC. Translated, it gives CASSFGQENIQYF.

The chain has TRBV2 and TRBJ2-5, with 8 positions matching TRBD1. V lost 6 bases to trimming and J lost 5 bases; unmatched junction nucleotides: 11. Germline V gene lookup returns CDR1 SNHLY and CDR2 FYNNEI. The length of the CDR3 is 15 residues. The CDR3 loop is CASSFSTGVFETQYF. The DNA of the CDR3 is TGTGCCAGCAGCTTTTCGACAGGGGTGTTTGAGACCCAGTACTTC.

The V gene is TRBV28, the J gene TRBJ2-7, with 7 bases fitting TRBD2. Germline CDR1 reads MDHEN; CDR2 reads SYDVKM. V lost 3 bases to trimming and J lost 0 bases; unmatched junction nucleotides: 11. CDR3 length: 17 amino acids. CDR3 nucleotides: TGTGCCAGCAGTTTCCCCTTAGGCGGGGGAAGCTCCTACGAGCAGTACTTC. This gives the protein CASSFPLGGGSSYEQYF.

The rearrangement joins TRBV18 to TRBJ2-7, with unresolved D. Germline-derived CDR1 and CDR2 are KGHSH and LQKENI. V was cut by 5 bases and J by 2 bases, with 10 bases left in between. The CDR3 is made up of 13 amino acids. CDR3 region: CASSRAPAYEQYF. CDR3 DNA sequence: TGTGCCAGCTCAAGGGCCCCCGCCTACGAGCAGTACTTC.

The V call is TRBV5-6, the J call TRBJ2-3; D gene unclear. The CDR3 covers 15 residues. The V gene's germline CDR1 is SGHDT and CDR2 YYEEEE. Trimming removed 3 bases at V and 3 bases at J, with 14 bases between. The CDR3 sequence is CASSSDQGLTDTQYF. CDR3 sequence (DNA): TGTGCCAGCAGCTCGGATCAAGGGCTAACAGATACGCAGTATTTT.